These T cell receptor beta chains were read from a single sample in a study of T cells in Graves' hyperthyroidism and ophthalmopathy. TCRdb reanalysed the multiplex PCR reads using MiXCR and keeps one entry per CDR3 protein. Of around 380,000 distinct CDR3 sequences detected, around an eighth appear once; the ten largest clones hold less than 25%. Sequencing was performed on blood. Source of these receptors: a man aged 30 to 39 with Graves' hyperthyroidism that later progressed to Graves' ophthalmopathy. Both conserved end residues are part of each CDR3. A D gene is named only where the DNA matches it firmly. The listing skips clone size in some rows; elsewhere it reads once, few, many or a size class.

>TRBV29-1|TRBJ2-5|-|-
TGCAGCGTTTCCAAACTCCAAGAGACCCAGTACTTC
CSVSKLQETQYF
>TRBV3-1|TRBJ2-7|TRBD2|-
TGTGCCAGCAGCAACCGGGGGGGCCGCAAGCAGTACTTC
CASSNRGGRKQYF
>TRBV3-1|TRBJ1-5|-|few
TGTGCCAGCAGCCATTCGGCGGTAAGCAATCAGCCCCAGCATTTT
CASSHSAVSNQPQHF
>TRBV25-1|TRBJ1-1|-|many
TGTGCCAGCAGTCCCTGGGGGCCCTCTACTGAAGCTTTCTTT
CASSPWGPSTEAFF
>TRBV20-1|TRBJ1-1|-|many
TGCAGTGCTAGAGATCGAGGCCAGGGCAACACGAACACTGAAGCTTTCTTT
CSARDRGQGNTNTEAFF
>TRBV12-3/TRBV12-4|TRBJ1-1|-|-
TGTGCCAGCAGTTTTGGAAAGGAAGCTTTCTTT
CASSFGKEAFF
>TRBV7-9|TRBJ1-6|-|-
TGTGCCAGCAGCTTATACGGGCCTGGACGGCCCCTCTATTCACCCCTCCACTTT
CASSLYGPGRPLYSPLHF
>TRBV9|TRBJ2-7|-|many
TGTGCCAGCAGCGCCCCCGGGGAAGACTACGAGCAGTACTTC
CASSAPGEDYEQYF
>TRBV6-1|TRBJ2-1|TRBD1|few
TGTGCCAGCAGAATACAGGGGGCGGATGGGCAGTTCTTC
CASRIQGADGQFF
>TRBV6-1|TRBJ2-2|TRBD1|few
TGTGCCGGCGGGAGGAAGACAGGGGGCGATTCCGGGGAGCTGTTTTTT
CAGGRKTGGDSGELFF
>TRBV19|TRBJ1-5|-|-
TGTGCCAGTAAACCCTATGGGAATCAGCCCCAGCATTTT
CASKPYGNQPQHF
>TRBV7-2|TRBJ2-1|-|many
TGTGCCAGCAGCCCCTATAGGGATGAGCAGTTCTTC
CASSPYRDEQFF
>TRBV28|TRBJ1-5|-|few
TGTGCCAGCAGGCAAACAGGGAATCAGCCCCAGCATTTT
CASRQTGNQPQHF
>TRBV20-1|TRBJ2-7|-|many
TGCAGTGCTAGAGGGAGAGCGATTAGCTCCTACGAGCAGTACTTC
CSARGRAISSYEQYF
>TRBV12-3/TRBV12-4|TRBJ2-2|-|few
TGTGCCAGCAGTCGACAGGTCCCGAACACCGGGGAGCTGTTTTTT
CASSRQVPNTGELFF
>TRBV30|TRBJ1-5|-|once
TGTGCCTGGAGTTTTCATGATGAGCCCCAGCATTTT
CAWSFHDEPQHF
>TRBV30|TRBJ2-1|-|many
TGTGCCTGGAGTGTAGGGTCCAATGAGCAGTTCTTC
CAWSVGSNEQFF
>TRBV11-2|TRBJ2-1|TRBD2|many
TGTGCCAGCAGTTTAGGACTAGCGGGGGGTTACAATGAGCAGTTCTTC
CASSLGLAGGYNEQFF